This is a list of T cell receptor beta chains from one sample in a study of cytomegalovirus exposure and HLA in healthy donors. The table came from immunoSEQ multiplex PCR; TCRdb's copy has only in-frame clones and leaves some out. The repertoire holds around 140,000 clones, about nine tenths seen once, with 4.5% to 5.5% in the top ten. The material sequenced was PBMCs. The receptors shown here come from a man aged 18 to 35 in good health and CMV-seropositive. Each CDR3 is given with its conserved first and last residue. D genes are given only for firm matches. Clone size, where shown, is once, few, many, or a class for clones that have expanded.

NA,TRBV25-1,NA,TRBJ1-5,CAATRDTPYSNQPQHF,TGTGCCGCAACTCGGGACACCCCTTATAGCAATCAGCCCCAGCATTTT
NA,TRBV30,NA,TRBJ1-2,CAWREGARLYGYTF,TGTGCCTGGCGTGAAGGGGCCCGCCTCTATGGCTACACCTTC
NA,TRBV5-6,NA,TRBJ2-7,CASSLIQDTGEQYF,TGTGCCAGCAGCTTGATCCAGGACACCGGCGAGCAGTACTTC
NA,TRBV14,TRBD1,TRBJ1-2,CASSQTGSMARLGTF,TGTGCCAGCAGCCAGACAGGGTCTATGGCTAGGCTCGGAACCTTC
NA,TRBV6-1,NA,TRBJ1-2,CASSEGGPRGGYTF,TGTGCCAGCAGTGAAGGGGGGCCGAGAGGTGGCTACACCTTC
NA,TRBV7-3,TRBD1,TRBJ2-5,CASSLTGTAEALTMGETQYF,TGTGCCAGCAGCTTAACGGGGACAGCAGAAGCCCTCACGATGGGGGAGACCCAGTACTTC
NA,TRBV19,TRBD2,TRBJ2-1,CASSLGLVTGNEQFF,TGTGCCAGTAGTCTCGGACTAGTAACGGGCAATGAGCAGTTCTTC
NA,TRBV4-1,NA,TRBJ1-6,CASSQAGRGSPLHF,TGCGCCAGCAGCCAAGCCGGGAGGGGTTCACCCCTCCACTTT
NA,TRBV29-1,TRBD1,TRBJ2-7,CSVTKSGDRGYEQYF,TGCAGCGTTACAAAATCCGGGGACAGGGGCTACGAGCAGTACTTC
NA,TRBV7-8,NA,TRBJ2-2,CASSLGRAGTGELFF,TGTGCCAGCAGCTTAGGGAGGGCCGGGACCGGGGAGCTGTTTTTT
NA,TRBV6-1,TRBD1,TRBJ1-4,CASSERGQVNEKLFF,TGTGCCAGCAGTGAAAGGGGGCAGGTGAATGAAAAACTGTTTTTT
NA,TRBV5-4,TRBD1,TRBJ1-2,CASSLDRGLDGYTF,TGTGCCAGCAGTTTGGACAGGGGGCTCGATGGCTACACCTTC
NA,TRBV4-2,TRBD2,TRBJ2-3,CASSQDPSGGAPSTDTQYF,TGTGCCAGCAGCCAAGATCCTAGCGGGGGGGCTCCAAGCACAGATACGCAGTATTTT
few,TRBV5-6,NA,TRBJ1-6,CASTPGQGGSPLHF,TGTGCCAGCACCCCCGGGCAGGGAGGATCACCCCTCCACTTT
NA,TRBV7-7,TRBD2,TRBJ2-2,CASSSASGRASGELFF,TGTGCCAGCAGCTCTGCTAGCGGGAGGGCATCCGGGGAGCTGTTTTTT
once,TRBV11-2,NA,TRBJ1-2,CASSFTRVGGSAMGYTF,TGTGCCAGCAGCTTCACCAGGGTAGGCGGGAGCGCGATGGGCTACACCTTC
NA,TRBV30,TRBD1,TRBJ1-6,CAWSWTGKNSPLHF,TGTGCCTGGAGCTGGACAGGGAAAAATTCACCCCTCCACTTT
NA,TRBV18,TRBD1,TRBJ2-7,CASSPPGQYYEQYF,TGTGCCAGCTCGCCCCCGGGACAGTACTACGAGCAGTACTTC
few,TRBV6-6,NA,TRBJ2-2,CASSGSGVAGELFF,TGTGCCAGCTCTGGGTCAGGGGTGGCCGGGGAGCTGTTTTTT
NA,TRBV6-6,TRBD1,TRBJ2-1,CASSDRALVSYNEQFF,TGTGCCAGCAGCGACAGGGCCTTAGTCTCCTACAATGAGCAGTTCTTC
NA,TRBV6-6,NA,TRBJ1-3,CASRRSSGNTIYF,TGTGCCAGCCGGAGAAGCTCTGGAAACACCATATATTTT
NA,TRBV7-2,NA,TRBJ1-3,CASSLDRGGGAGNTIYF,TGTGCCAGCAGCTTAGATAGGGGCGGTGGGGCTGGAAACACCATATATTTT
few,TRBV6-5,TRBD1,TRBJ1-6,CASSTGGNSPLHF,TGTGCCAGCTCGACAGGGGGAAATTCACCCCTCCACTTT
NA,TRBV9,NA,TRBJ1-1,CASSVFSSRGNTEAFF,TGTGCCAGCAGCGTATTTTCTAGCAGAGGGAACACTGAAGCTTTCTTT
NA,TRBV11-2,NA,TRBJ2-7,CASSLEAPPQNYEQYF,TGTGCCAGCAGCTTAGAGGCTCCTCCCCAGAACTACGAGCAGTACTTC
once,TRBV27,TRBD1,TRBJ2-6,CASSLSGQGRDGANVLTF,TGTGCCAGCAGTTTATCGGGACAGGGCAGAGATGGGGCCAACGTCCTGACTTTC
NA,TRBV4-1,NA,TRBJ1-5,CASSRDGQTNQPQHF,TGCGCCAGCAGCCGCGACGGACAGACCAATCAGCCCCAGCATTTT
NA,TRBV5-1,TRBD2,TRBJ2-3,CASSSSGSSYDTQYF,TGCGCCAGCAGCTCCAGCGGGAGTTCATATGATACGCAGTATTTT
NA,TRBV6-4,NA,TRBJ1-5,CASSVEAGQPQHF,TGTGCCAGCAGTGTGGAGGCCGGTCAGCCCCAGCATTTT
once,TRBV9,TRBD2,TRBJ2-1,CASSVLAGANEQFF,TGTGCCAGCAGCGTCCTAGCGGGGGCCAATGAGCAGTTCTTC
NA,TRBV11-2,TRBD1,TRBJ2-1,CASRSFRTGNDEQFF,TGTGCCAGCAGGTCCTTTCGGACAGGGAACGATGAGCAGTTCTTC
NA,TRBV19,NA,TRBJ2-3,CASSIGQGTDTQYF,TGTGCCAGTAGTATTGGTCAGGGAACAGATACGCAGTATTTT
NA,TRBV28,NA,TRBJ1-2,CASRVSGGGYTF,TGTGCCAGCAGGGTCTCCGGCGGAGGCTACACCTTC
NA,TRBV4-1,TRBD2,TRBJ2-2,CASSQEMRGAGGELFF,TGCGCCAGCAGCCAAGAGATGCGGGGGGCAGGCGGGGAGCTGTTTTTT
NA,TRBV28,TRBD2,TRBJ2-3,CASGLDGTDTQYF,TGTGCCAGCGGACTAGATGGCACAGATACGCAGTATTTT
once,TRBV19,TRBD1,TRBJ2-7,CASSDTGAGYEQYF,TGTGCCAGTAGTGATACAGGGGCAGGATACGAGCAGTACTTC
NA,TRBV5-1,NA,TRBJ1-1,CASSPRTAMNTEAFF,TGCGCCAGCAGCCCCAGGACAGCTATGAACACTGAAGCTTTCTTT
once,TRBV18,NA,TRBJ1-1,CASSPRQAGTEAFF,TGTGCCAGCTCACCACGGCAGGCGGGCACTGAAGCTTTCTTT